The T cell receptor (beta chain) under discussion was sequenced for a study of cytomegalovirus exposure and HLA in healthy donors. General observations from the study: According to the study, around 160 TCR beta chains were cytomegalovirus-associated.

The CDR3 contains 13 residues. V was clipped by 3 bases and J by 6 bases, with 11 bases between them. The germline V gene has CDR1 MNHNY and CDR2 SVGAGI (reference sequence). For this clone: Its antigen is unknown.

PCR employed 60 Vbeta and 13 Jbeta primers. Libraries were prepared by immunoSEQ multiplex PCR; TCRdb keeps only in-frame clonotypes and omits some of them. In the table there are about 130,000 clones, 72% of which are singletons. The receptor was derived from a man in his thirties or forties in good health and CMV-seronegative. The chain couples TRBV6-6 to TRBJ1-2, with D uncertain. Input material: PBMCs. The DNA for the CDR3 is TGTGCCAGCAGTTATCGTGAGGGAGATGGCTACACCTTC. Translating it yields CASSYREGDGYTF.